The 18 T cell receptor beta chains reported below all come from one sample, sequenced in a study of neoadjuvant anti-PD-1 for oral cavity cancer. Assay used: immunoSEQ multiplex PCR; TCRdb lists only in-frame clones, some missing. Here the sample spans about 15,000 clones, about two thirds being singletons. Sample: PBMCs, taken before nivolumab (anti-PD-1) treatment. These receptors all come from a person aged 40 to 85 with oral cavity squamous cell carcinoma.

This chain links TRBV29-1 with TRBJ2-7; D may match TRBD1 or TRBD2 (6 bases each). CDR1 SQVTM and CDR2 ANQGSEA come from the germline V gene. The CDR3 loop spans 17 amino acids. The V end lost 3 bases, the J end lost 3 bases, and 24 bases lay between the germline ends. CDR3: CSVEGVLEEGGLYEQYF. The CDR3 nucleotides read TGCAGCGTTGAGGGGGTCCTAGAGGAAGGGGGGCTCTACGAGCAGTACTTC.

The CDR3 sequence is CAWTLRPGTSGHYEQYF. CDR3 bases: TGTGCCTGGACCTTACGCCCCGGGACTAGCGGGCACTACGAGCAGTACTTC. The chain has TRBV30 and TRBJ2-7, with 12 bases lining up with TRBD2. V was pared by 4 bases and J by 3 bases, with 13 bases of the junction left unmatched. This CDR3 has 17 residues. Germline V gene lookup returns CDR1 GTSNPN and CDR2 SVGIG (reference sequence).

In this sample, this clone turned up a few times. The V and J genes are TRBV7-9 and TRBJ2-2, with D hard to call. Germline values: CDR1 SEHNR, CDR2 FQNEAQ (reference sequence). Trimming took 5 bases from V and 5 from J, leaving 3 bases between them. CDR3 length: 11 residues. The CDR3 bases are TGTGCCAGCAGCCCTACCGGGGAGCTGTTTTTT. It translates to CASSPTGELFF.

The rearrangement uses TRBV15 and TRBJ2-1, with D unresolved. The CDR3 extends over 14 amino acids. In germline, CDR1 is LNHNV, CDR2 YYDKDF (reference sequence). V lost 8 bases and J lost 3, with 14 bases in between. The CDR3: CATQSVAVYNEQFF. The DNA for the CDR3 is TGTGCCACCCAATCCGTCGCCGTCTACAATGAGCAGTTCTTC.

This clone is termed large (0.1 to 1%). The chain uses TRBV7-6 and TRBJ1-5, with D possibly being TRBD1 (5 bases). The CDR3 consists of 13 residues. V was shortened by 1 base and J by 7 bases, with 8 bases between the two germline ends. Germline V gives CDR1 SGHVS, CDR2 FNYEAQ. The CDR3 DNA is TGTGCCAGCAGCTTAGGGGGGGACCAGCCCCAGCATTTT. Translated: CASSLGGDQPQHF.

Only a few counts were recorded for this clone. The V gene is TRBV9, the J gene TRBJ1-1; perhaps TRBD1 as D (6 bases). Germline V CDR1 and CDR2: SGDLS, YYNGEE. The V end was cut by 1 base, the J end by 5 bases, with 15 bases between. This CDR3 comprises 15 residues. The CDR3 DNA follows: TGTGCCAGCAGCGTATTCGCTGCAGGGGAGACTGAAGCTTTCTTT. Its protein is CASSVFAAGETEAFF.

V usage is TRBV5-4 and J usage is TRBJ2-1, with D unresolved. The CDR3 is 12 amino acids. Germline V gene data show CDR1 as SGHNT and CDR2 as YYREEE (reference sequence). Between the trimmed V and J ends, which lost 0 bases and 7 bases, there was a span of 5 bases. CDR3 amino acids: CASSLETNEQFF. CDR3 DNA: TGTGCCAGCAGCTTGGAGACTAATGAGCAGTTCTTC.

V is TRBV30 and J is TRBJ1-5, with D uncertain. The CDR3 is made up of 13 amino acids. V was pared by 2 bases and J by 3 bases, with 8 bases between. CDR1 is GTSNPN and CDR2 is SVGIG in the germline V gene (reference sequence). The CDR3 is CAWSLQHNQPQHF. As DNA, the CDR3 is TGTGCCTGGAGTCTGCAGCACAATCAGCCCCAGCATTTT.

As DNA, the CDR3 is TGCAGCGTTGCGTTCGGAGGAAGGGGCGAGCAGTACTTC. Amino acids: CSVAFGGRGEQYF. This rearrangement joins TRBV29-1 to TRBJ2-7; D tentatively reads TRBD1 or TRBD2 (5 bases each). Germline CDR1 reads SQVTM; CDR2 reads ANQGSEA. V was shortened by 4 bases and J by 6 bases, with 16 bases between the two germline ends. There are 13 residues in the CDR3.

This clone was counted a few times. The V call is TRBV30, the J call TRBJ1-5; no clear D. The CDR3 has 13 amino acids. The V end was cut by 0 bases, the J end by 0 bases, with 3 bases between. The germline V gene has CDR1 GTSNPN and CDR2 SVGIG (reference sequence). Here the CDR3 reads CAWSVDSNQPQHF. CDR3 DNA sequence: TGTGCCTGGAGTGTAGATAGCAATCAGCCCCAGCATTTT.

The chain combines TRBV30 with TRBJ2-6, with D possibly being TRBD1 (5 bases). Trimming took off 0 bases at V and 1 base at J, with 16 bases between the two ends. The V gene's germline CDR1 is GTSNPN and CDR2 SVGIG (reference sequence). The CDR3 runs 18 residues. Here the CDR3 DNA reads TGTGCCTGGAGTGTAGGGTGGCAGGGTCGATCTGGGGCCAACGTCCTGACTTTC. It is translated as CAWSVGWQGRSGANVLTF.

The gene calls are TRBV7-9 and TRBJ1-2, with unresolved D. Germline lookup yields CDR1 SEHNR and CDR2 FQNEAQ (reference sequence). V was clipped by 7 bases and J by 8 bases, with 20 bases between them. CDR3 length equals 14 residues. The CDR3 DNA reads TGTGCCAGCATACCCCTCACGGGCGGTCACGGCTACACCTTC. This gives the protein CASIPLTGGHGYTF.

This chain joins TRBV2 and TRBJ1-4, with unresolved D. CDR1 is SNHLY and CDR2 is FYNNEI in the germline V gene. CDR3 length: 14 amino acids. V lost 1 base to trimming and J lost 10 bases, with 13 bases between them. The chain's CDR3 is CASSEEAVSLKLFF. CDR3 in DNA: TGTGCCAGCAGTGAAGAAGCGGTCTCCTTAAAACTGTTTTTT.

CDR3 DNA: TGTGCCAGCAGCCCAACCGGGACAGGGGGCTACGAGCAGTACTTC. Amino acid sequence: CASSPTGTGGYEQYF. The gene calls are TRBV9 and TRBJ2-7, with 11 bases aligning to TRBD1. The germline V gene has CDR1 SGDLS and CDR2 YYNGEE. Trimming cost V 4 bases and J 3 bases; bases outside gene matches: 6. The CDR3 runs 15 residues.

This sequence joins TRBV2 and TRBJ2-7; TRBD1 agrees at 7 bases. Looked up from germline, CDR1 is SNHLY and CDR2 is FYNNEI. The CDR3 runs to 12 residues. V shed 6 bases and J 3 bases; nucleotides not matched to a gene: 2. The CDR3 DNA reads as TGTGCCAGCAGACAGGGGATCTACGAGCAGTACTTC. Protein sequence: CASRQGIYEQYF.

The genes are TRBV9 and TRBJ2-3, with 8 bases that match TRBD2. With 0 bases clipped from V and 2 bases from J, the junction kept 5 bases outside the gene matches. The germline gives CDR1 SGDLS, CDR2 YYNGEE. The CDR3 length is 16 residues. The DNA for the CDR3 is TGTGCCAGCAGCGTAGTGGCTAGCGGGCTCACAGATACGCAGTATTTT. This gives the protein CASSVVASGLTDTQYF.

The rearrangement links TRBV11-3 to TRBJ2-7, with D unclear. With 1 base removed from V and 5 bases from J, the gap between germline ends came to 9 bases. Germline V gene sequence: CDR1 SGHNT, CDR2 YENEEA. The CDR3 is made up of 13 amino acids. The CDR3: CASSLGPSNEQYF. In DNA, the CDR3 is TGTGCCAGCAGCTTAGGGCCGTCGAACGAGCAGTACTTC.

The chain couples TRBV6-5 to TRBJ1-4; TRBD1 might be the D (5 bases). The CDR3 spans 15 residues. The ends were cut back, 8 bases at V and 0 bases at J, with 13 bases in the middle. In germline, CDR1 is MNHEY, CDR2 SVGAGI. CDR3 sequence reads: CASRAGTSTNEKLFF. The DNA for the CDR3 is TGTGCCAGCCGGGCAGGGACCTCAACTAATGAAAAACTGTTTTTT.